This T cell receptor (beta chain) emerged from a study of cytomegalovirus exposure and HLA in healthy donors (dated by TCRdb to about 2017). Background for the entire study: According to an earlier analysis of a few hundred of the donors, roughly 180 million T cells yielded approximately 120 million unique TCR beta sequences and about 300 Gb of sequence data. An early release that covered roughly 600 HLA-typed donors contained around 300 gigabases of sequencing data and tens of millions of unique TCR sequences. Of the 300 to 450 genotyped donors, 81% were placed in the genetic ancestry cluster associated with self-reported Caucasian donors. The study aimed to test whether cataloging public T cell receptors could reveal signatures of past pathogen exposure. The study profiled the T cell repertoires of 500 to 800 subjects by immunosequencing and related them to cytomegalovirus serostatus. In addition to the first cohort of 666 subjects, a separate validation cohort of approximately 110 different subjects was used. To predict cytomegalovirus infection status, the study brought together high-throughput TCR immunosequencing, statistical association of individual TCRs with disease status, and machine learning. In a later analysis, previously published TCR beta repertoires from several hundred donors were re-analyzed and high-resolution HLA genotyping was added so that TCR occurrence patterns could be studied. The later analysis used no new phenotypic data to find candidate immune exposures, relying instead on TCR beta sequences and their occurrence across donors. In an earlier analysis of 500 to 650 of the donors, high-throughput TCR beta sequencing was used to judge whether each TCR beta V gene segment behaved as functional or pseudogenic. Alongside the repertoire data, information on donor age, sex, ethnicity and CMV serostatus was compiled. A later genetic analysis took genome-wide SNP genotypes for 398 of the 666 donors and used that subset as a discovery cohort. All discovery cohort repertoires had been generated using a single sequencing platform. Class I and class II HLA loci were covered by the typing at four-digit resolution. Typing coverage differed by locus: A, B, C, DRB1 and DQB1 were typed in roughly 620-640 donors, DQA1 in around 500, DPA1 in around 600, and DPB1 in 472. Four to six DR-DQ haplotypes were handled as single units for association and clustering, since linkage in the cohort was strong. Among almost 400 genotyped donors of the cohort, an average of around 240,000 unique TCR beta nucleotide sequences were sequenced per donor, roughly a sixth of them non-productive. Study-level results and caveats: The presence/absence analyses assumed that sequencing depth was roughly uniform across donors, and that assumption may not be true. In a later genetic analysis, fewer N-insertions in productive TCRs were reported among donors in an Asian-associated ancestry cluster than the roughly 640-donor mean. In this cohort, only TCR beta chains were sequenced, and detectable features were limited by the absence of alpha or paired-chain data. It was suggested by the authors that the approach could potentially be generalized to other disease states and immunological phenotypes. According to a later analysis, TCR association rates differed among HLA loci, with DRB1 alleles showing the most associated TCRs and HLA-C alleles showing the fewest. Because some donors lacked HLA typing at each locus, the association tests relied only on the typed subset. Cytomegalovirus status was reported to be diagnosed by the classifier with high specificity and sensitivity in both the original and validation cohorts. While some public TCRs were present in many individuals, most TCR sequences turned up only very rarely across donors. According to a later analysis, parvovirus B19, influenza, CMV and Epstein-Barr virus appeared linked to several top co-occurrence clusters. Because counts were too low, about 15 rarely observed V segments, including chromosome 9 orphons, were left out of the earlier analysis of approximately 500 of the donors. A further reported finding was that TCR beta sequences accurately predicted the HLA-A and HLA-B alleles for most subjects in the first cohort. The sequencing pipeline was judged likely to have produced a cluster of highly shared sequence variants as a technical artifact. An earlier analysis of roughly 570 of the donors showed that most TCR beta V segments appeared in productive rearrangements either about 87% or about 30% of the time, which broadly matched IMGT annotations. Specific HLA alleles were associated with 15,000 to 20,000 TCR beta sequences at a false discovery rate of 0.05 in a later analysis. CMV serostatus was the only immune exposure information available for the cohort. In the study, 164 TCR beta chains were listed as associated with cytomegalovirus. In a later analysis, HLA-associated TCR beta chains showed more clonal expansion and lower generation probabilities than non-associated chains that were equally common. Linkage disequilibrium might explain the correlated functional status among segregating V segments, but an unknown experimental factor could not be excluded. A later analysis found that most CMV-associated TCR beta chains appeared HLA-restricted, with HLA associations seemingly driven largely by CMV exposure. In vitro tests confirmed that a few of the cytomegalovirus-associated TCR beta chains recognize cytomegalovirus antigens. Some IMGT-functional V segments, including TRBV6-2 and TRBV6-3, could not be distinguished by the 87-base-pair reads and were therefore excluded. A later genetic analysis associated a missense DCLRE1C variant with V-gene and J-gene trimming of TCR beta chains, and an independent cohort replicated the association. Assigning TCR associations to individual alleles was difficult when HLA alleles, especially DR and DQ, strongly co-occurred.

The cohort comprised 550 to 700 healthy bone marrow donors. Cohort members were all nominally healthy when sampled, although unrecorded immune exposures were likely present. The donor tested CMV seronegative, placing the donor among the roughly 340 seronegative members of the cohort. Every donor gave a peripheral blood sample, and the peripheral blood mononuclear cells from that sample were used for TCR beta sequencing. Genomic DNA was extracted from the blood cell samples with the Qiagen DNeasy Blood Extraction Kit. There are 16 amino acids in the CDR3, from cysteine to phenylalanine inclusive. Only the CDR3 DNA is retained, 48 bases long and in frame from the first base. The germline V gene gives CDR1 as SNHLY and CDR2 as FYNNEI. The germline V end is reduced by 3 bases and the J end by 4 bases; junction bases left unmatched: 10. Worth noting for this clone: This receptor's antigen is unknown. No quality values exist for individual bases; no much larger clone is one base distant.

Library preparation employed the immunoSEQ multiplex PCR assay. For the multiplex PCR, a mixture combining 60 forward primers for TCR Vbeta segments and 13 reverse primers for TCR Jbeta segments was used. The CDR3 region of rearranged TCR beta genes was amplified from genomic DNA by a multiplex PCR assay. On the Illumina HiSeq System, the amplified TCR beta libraries were sequenced as 87-base-pair reads. As for how the authors treated the data: A later analysis tallied 75 million to 95 million unique TCR beta chains across the 660 or so repertoires, and about 10 million of those chains were shared by two or more donors. Raw reads were error-corrected and collapsed into unique sequences by a nearest-neighbor algorithm in which closely related sequences were merged to remove PCR and sequencing errors. To assign V, D and J gene segments, CDR3 sequences were aligned to IMGT reference sequences. Each retained sequence needed at least a six-nucleotide match to both a V gene segment and a J gene segment. Rearrangements were classified as productive when the CDR3 lacked stop codons and remained in frame with V and J, and all other rearrangements were classified as non-productive. CDR3 was defined by IMGT convention, running from the second conserved V-encoded cysteine to the conserved J-encoded phenylalanine. In an earlier analysis of approximately 590 of the donors, sequences lacking an unambiguous match to a single V gene segment were excluded. In an earlier analysis of several hundred of the donors, a V segment was called functional when productive rearrangements were above 56.7%, and segregating when the standard deviation between donors exceeded 5%. A statistical classification framework was built to diagnose cytomegalovirus status from the catalog of TCR beta chain sequences. In a later analysis, TCR nucleotide sequences were compared against IMGT/GENE-DB human TR gene sequences so that V and J genes could be assigned. Using the TCRdist pipeline, a later analysis assigned CDR3 sequences along with most-parsimonious VDJ recombination scenarios. In a later analysis, each TCR beta chain was defined by its CDR3 amino acid sequence together with its V-gene family, and reads lacking a unique V-gene family were excluded. As a way to deal with suspected cross-contamination and a sequencing artifact, a later analysis dropped 500 to 700 nucleotide sequences that were highly shared and had low generation probability. A later analysis calculated a clonal expansion index for each public chain from normalized within-repertoire ranks of inferred template counts. In a later analysis, generation probabilities were computed with a VDJ recombination model fitted to out-of-frame rearrangements, and the resulting probabilities were checked against IGoR. In a later analysis, TCR-TCR, TCR-HLA and TCR-CMV co-occurrence was scored with hypergeometric tests, and a repertoire-size bias correction was applied to TCR pairs. False discovery rates were estimated in a later analysis by permuting HLA or CMV assignments 20 times. A later analysis grouped co-occurring TCRs with DBSCAN, adding TCRdist sequence similarity when clustering within HLA-allele-positive subsets. Repertoires with fewer than 30,000 or more than 120,000 public chains, plus five repertoires with anomalous nucleotide sharing, were excluded from co-occurrence clustering. TCRdb retrieved this table from immuneACCESS and kept in-frame rearrangements only. Not all clones are present; in checked studies, unresolved V genes account for under half, and no reason is known for the remainder. V, J and clone size are those of that table, while D and trimming were read from the DNA. For this sample there are 120,000 to 150,000 clones; about two thirds appear just once. The top ten constitute 3.5% to 5% of the sample.

This TCR was sampled from a man aged 60 to 69 in good health and CMV-seronegative. The V gene is TRBV2 and the J gene is TRBJ1-1, and TRBD1 aligns with 8 junction nucleotides. Sequencing input: PBMCs. The CDR3 region: CASSDRQDREGTEAFF. The nucleotide sequence is TGTGCCAGCAGTGATAGACAGGACAGGGAGGGCACTGAAGCTTTCTTT.